This passage covers 13 T cell receptor beta chains from one sample sequenced in a study of cytomegalovirus exposure and HLA in healthy donors (dated by TCRdb to 2017 to 2019). Library generation was performed with the immunoSEQ multiplex PCR assay. A mixture of 60 forward primers for TCR Vbeta segments and 13 reverse primers for TCR Jbeta segments was used in the multiplex PCR. In TCRdb, the immuneACCESS table is reduced to in-frame sequences with V and J assigned. These tables do not hold every clone; where another copy was compared, an unresolved V gene accounts for under half, and the others remain unexplained. The sample has 200,000 to 250,000 clones on record, 65% to 85% of them singletons. Clones ranked in the top ten supply 0.71% of the sample. The sample was PBMCs. Receptors originate from a boy between 2 and 10 years old in good health and CMV-seronegative.

This clone was seen more than once but under ten times. This sequence joins TRBV30 and TRBJ1-1, with 9 bases aligning to TRBD1. Germline CDR1 reads GTSNPN; CDR2 reads SVGIG (reference sequence). This CDR3 region has 13 residues. The ends lost 4 bases at V and 5 bases at J; junction bases unmatched: 5. CDR3 in DNA: TGTGCCTGGAATTGGGACAGGGAGACTGAAGCTTTCTTT. This codes for CAWNWDRETEAFF.

The gene calls are TRBV5-5 and TRBJ1-1; D not certain. CDR3 size: 15 residues. The germline V and J ends were trimmed by 0 bases and 0 bases, with 9 bases remaining between them. Germline V CDR1 and CDR2: SGHKS, YYEKEE (reference sequence). In DNA form, the CDR3 reads TGTGCCAGCAGCTTGGTTCCGGGAATGAACACTGAAGCTTTCTTT. This gives the protein CASSLVPGMNTEAFF.

This clone came up a few times. V is TRBV6-1 and J is TRBJ1-2; D is perhaps TRBD1 (6 bases). The CDR3 totals 16 residues. Trimming stripped 2 bases from V and 3 bases from J, with 16 bases between. The germline V gene has CDR1 MNHNS and CDR2 SASEGT. This CDR3 is CASSETKGQRYYGYTF. CDR3 sequence (DNA): TGTGCCAGCAGTGAAACTAAAGGACAGCGGTACTATGGCTACACCTTC.

The rearrangement uses TRBV6-5 and TRBJ2-7; D gene ambiguous. This CDR3 has 13 residues. Between the trimmed V and J ends, which lost 6 bases and 0 bases, there was a span of 9 bases. Germline assignment: CDR1 MNHEY and CDR2 SVGAGI. Here the CDR3 reads CASSLTVSYEQYF. The CDR3 coding sequence is TGTGCCAGCAGCTTGACTGTCTCCTACGAGCAGTACTTC.

V and J are TRBV6-5 and TRBJ2-3; D is undetermined. V lost 5 bases and J lost 6, with 6 bases in between. Per germline, CDR1 MNHEY and CDR2 SVGAGI. The CDR3 extends over 11 amino acids. DNA for the CDR3: TGTGCCAGCAGTAGAGCGGATACGCAGTATTTT. Translation: CASSRADTQYF.

The chain couples TRBV7-9 to TRBJ2-1; D remains ambiguous. The CDR3 spans 14 residues. Germline CDR1 SEHNR, CDR2 FQNEAQ (reference sequence). The germline V and J ends were trimmed by 5 bases and 7 bases, with 15 bases remaining between them. CDR3 bases: TGTGCCAGCAGCGGTGGGCCGAAGAAAAATGAGCAGTTCTTC. It is translated as CASSGGPKKNEQFF.

The chain joins TRBV2 to TRBJ2-5; TRBD2 matches 7 bases. CDR3 length: 15 amino acids. Germline assignment: CDR1 SNHLY and CDR2 FYNNEI. The J segment lost 4 bases and the V segment lost 7 bases, leaving 12 bases of the junction unmatched. In nucleotides, the CDR3 is TGTGCCAGCACGAACGGGGTAGCGGGCCCAGAGACCCAGTACTTC. Translation: CASTNGVAGPETQYF.

CDR3 sequence: CASSQESPQGSYEQYF. CDR3 nucleotides: TGCGCCAGCAGCCAAGAAAGTCCACAGGGCTCCTACGAGCAGTACTTC. The V gene is TRBV4-1, the J gene TRBJ2-7; perhaps TRBD1 as D (6 bases). Germline V gene data show CDR1 as MGHRA and CDR2 as YSYEKL. V lost 0 bases and J lost 0, with 12 bases in between. This CDR3 is 16 amino acids long.

The V gene is TRBV2, the J gene TRBJ2-7; a possible D gene is TRBD1 (6 bases). Germline V lookup: CDR1 SNHLY, CDR2 FYNNEI. The CDR3 sequence is 16 residues long. Deletions cut 8 bases from V and 5 bases from J, with 25 bases between. In DNA form, the CDR3 reads TGTGCCAGCGGCCTTCCGAAACAGGGTCCCTTGGACGAGCAGTACTTC. Its protein product is CASGLPKQGPLDEQYF.

V usage is TRBV4-2 and J usage is TRBJ1-1; the D gene is possibly TRBD1 (5 bases). With 0 bases removed from V and 6 bases from J, the gap between germline ends came to 14 bases. The CDR3 has 15 amino acids. Germline CDR1 and CDR2: LGHNA and YNFKEQ. CDR3 region: CASSQDFRAEAEAFF. CDR3 bases: TGTGCCAGCAGCCAAGATTTCAGGGCTGAGGCTGAAGCTTTCTTT.

To note about this clone: At the DNA level, this CDR3 is encoded by other sequences in the same sample as well. The rearrangement uses TRBV6-5 and TRBJ1-2; 7 nucleotides line up with TRBD1. Germline loops: CDR1 MNHEY, CDR2 SVGAGI. The J segment lost 3 bases and the V segment lost 4 bases, leaving 5 bases of the junction unmatched. The CDR3 length is 14 residues. In DNA form, the CDR3 reads TGTGCCAGCAGTTTAACAGGGGCCGACTATGGCTACACCTTC. Residues: CASSLTGADYGYTF.

This clone occurred once. The gene calls are TRBV27 and TRBJ1-2; D unclear. Germline V gives CDR1 MNHEY, CDR2 SMNVEV (reference sequence). V dropped 3 bases and J dropped 4 bases, with 9 bases sitting between them. The CDR3 spans 13 residues. Here the CDR3 DNA reads TGTGCCAGCAGTTTTATCGGGAGCTATGGCTACACCTTC. Protein product: CASSFIGSYGYTF.

The CDR3 protein is CASQEGLLMNEQFF. CDR3 coding DNA: TGTGCCAGCCAGGAGGGACTCCTTATGAATGAGCAGTTCTTC. The chain links TRBV9 to TRBJ2-1, with a weak D call TRBD2 (6 bases). Trimming stripped 7 bases from V and 7 bases from J, with 18 bases between. The CDR3 is 14 residues long. In germline, CDR1 is SGDLS, CDR2 YYNGEE.